The 14 T cell receptor beta chains below come from one sample, sequenced in a study of cytomegalovirus exposure and HLA in healthy donors. Produced via immunoSEQ multiplex PCR; TCRdb's table is partial and in-frame only. The data hold some 180,000 clones, with approximately 86% observed a single time. The sample was PBMCs. These receptors all stem from a man aged 30 to 39 in good health and CMV-seropositive.

The chain is built from TRBV5-6 and TRBJ1-3; no clear D. CDR3 length equals 12 residues. In germline, CDR1 is SGHDT, CDR2 YYEEEE. Trimming cost V 0 bases and J 8 bases, with 6 bases left between them. The CDR3 DNA sequence: TGTGCCAGCAGCTTGGGCGGGGACACCATATATTTT. Translating gives CASSLGGDTIYF.

Here the CDR3 DNA reads TGTGCCACCAGCCGCACCCCGGGGGCAGGGACCGGGGAGCTGTTTTTT. Its translation: CATSRTPGAGTGELFF. This sequence joins TRBV15 and TRBJ2-2; either TRBD1 or TRBD2 may supply D (6 bases each). This CDR3 has 16 residues. Germline V gene sequence: CDR1 LNHNV, CDR2 YYDKDF (reference sequence). V was clipped by 5 bases and J by 5 bases, with 18 bases between them. The full variable domain, completed using reference TRBV15 and TRBJ2-2, is DAMVIQNPRYQVTQFGKPVTLSCSQTLNHNVMYWYQQKSSQAPKLLFHYYDKDFNNEADTPDNFQSRRPNTSFCFLDIRSPGLGDTAMYLCATSRTPGAGTGELFFGEGSRLTVL.

V gene TRBV5-4 combines with J gene TRBJ1-2; D possibly corresponds to TRBD1 (5 bases). The CDR3 is made up of 15 amino acids. Trimming removed 0 bases from V and 8 bases from J, with 17 bases in between. In germline, CDR1 is SGHNT, CDR2 YYREEE (reference sequence). The CDR3 here is CASSLVVGETEGYTF. For the CDR3, the DNA is TGTGCCAGCAGCTTGGTGGTGGGGGAAACAGAAGGCTACACCTTC.

The V call is TRBV7-6, the J call TRBJ2-7, with D possibly matching TRBD2 (7 bases). The length of the CDR3 is 13 residues. The germline gives CDR1 SGHVS, CDR2 FNYEAQ. Between the trimmed V and J ends, which lost 5 bases and 3 bases, there was a span of 11 bases. The CDR3 bases are TGTGCCAGCAGCAGGGAGGGACACTACGAGCAGTACTTC. Translated, it gives CASSREGHYEQYF.

The gene calls are TRBV6-5 and TRBJ1-1, with TRBD1 matching 8 bases. V lost 8 bases, J lost 0 bases, and 8 bases stayed unmatched. Looked up from germline, CDR1 is MNHEY and CDR2 is SVGAGI. The CDR3 has 15 amino acids. CDR3 sequence (DNA): TGTGCCAGCGGAGGAGACAGGGGCATGAACACTGAAGCTTTCTTT. Its translation is CASGGDRGMNTEAFF.

The chain employs TRBV13 and TRBJ2-7; D call uncertain. Per germline, CDR1 PRHDT and CDR2 FYEKMQ (reference sequence). V was trimmed by 4 bases and J by 7 bases, leaving 20 bases between them. The CDR3 spans 15 residues. The CDR3 sequence is CASSYLEDRIREQYF. As DNA, the CDR3 is TGTGCCAGCAGCTACCTGGAAGACCGGATTCGGGAGCAGTACTTC.

The gene calls are TRBV5-1 and TRBJ2-1; 7 bases are shared with TRBD2. The ends lost 6 bases at V and 3 bases at J; junction bases unmatched: 6. The germline V gene has CDR1 SGHRS and CDR2 YFSETQ. The CDR3 covers 14 residues. The CDR3 nucleotides read TGCGCCAGCATGGATCGGGAGGTCTACAATGAGCAGTTCTTC. This gives the protein CASMDREVYNEQFF.

The chain uses TRBV4-1 and TRBJ2-5, with 14 bases matching TRBD2. With 4 bases clipped from V and 6 bases from J, the junction kept 4 bases outside the gene matches. The CDR3 consists of 15 residues. Per the germline V gene, CDR1 is MGHRA and CDR2 is YSYEKL. CDR3: CASSRGLAGVQTQYF. CDR3 in DNA: TGCGCCAGCAGCCGGGGACTAGCGGGGGTGCAGACCCAGTACTTC.

This chain joins TRBV29-1 and TRBJ2-7, with D maybe TRBD2 (5 bases). The ends were cut back, 4 bases at V and 7 bases at J, with 17 bases in the middle. The CDR3 is made up of 13 amino acids. Germline V CDR1 and CDR2: SQVTM, ANQGSEA. In DNA, the CDR3 is TGCAGCGTTGCCGGGAACGGACCCAGGGAGCAGTACTTC. Its translation: CSVAGNGPREQYF.

The V and J genes are TRBV5-6 and TRBJ2-5; 9 bases align to TRBD1. The length of the CDR3 is 13 residues. V shed 4 bases, J shed 5 bases, and the junction held 3 bases outside the gene matches. Germline V gene data show CDR1 as SGHDT and CDR2 as YYEEEE. DNA of the CDR3: TGTGCCAGCAGCATGGGACAGGGCGAGACCCAGTACTTC. This codes for CASSMGQGETQYF.

The chain carries TRBV18 and TRBJ1-6; 7 nucleotides line up with TRBD1. Trimming removed 3 bases from V and 7 bases from J; junction bases left unmatched: 9. The CDR3 sequence is 16 residues long. CDR1 is KGHSH, CDR2 LQKENI, per germline. In DNA, the CDR3 is TGTGCCAGCTCACCCAACCTGACAGGGAGAAATTCACCCCTCCACTTT. Translating gives CASSPNLTGRNSPLHF.

V and J are TRBV6-1 and TRBJ1-1; D gene uncertain. CDR1 and CDR2 from the germline V gene are MNHNS and SASEGT. CDR3 size: 15 residues. Trimming shortened V by 5 bases and J by 1 base, and 14 bases separated the two germline ends. CDR3 in DNA: TGTGCCAGCAGTCAACGGCCCCCAGGGAACACTGAAGCTTTCTTT. As protein: CASSQRPPGNTEAFF.

This chain joins TRBV6-5 and TRBJ1-2; the match to TRBD1 covers 8 bases. V shed 6 bases, J shed 2 bases, and the junction held 5 bases outside the gene matches. The CDR3 runs 14 residues. Germline lookup yields CDR1 MNHEY and CDR2 SVGAGI. The CDR3 DNA follows: TGTGCCAGCAGCCTCGGACAGGGCAACTATGGCTACACCTTC. Protein sequence: CASSLGQGNYGYTF.

The genes are TRBV15 and TRBJ2-7, with D perhaps TRBD2 (6 bases). The CDR3 covers 15 residues. Germline CDR1 and CDR2: LNHNV and YYDKDF (reference sequence). V lost 4 bases to trimming and J lost 3 bases, with 16 bases between them. The chain's CDR3 is CATSIRWGVIYEQYF. Here the CDR3 DNA reads TGTGCCACCAGCATCAGGTGGGGGGTTATCTACGAGCAGTACTTC.